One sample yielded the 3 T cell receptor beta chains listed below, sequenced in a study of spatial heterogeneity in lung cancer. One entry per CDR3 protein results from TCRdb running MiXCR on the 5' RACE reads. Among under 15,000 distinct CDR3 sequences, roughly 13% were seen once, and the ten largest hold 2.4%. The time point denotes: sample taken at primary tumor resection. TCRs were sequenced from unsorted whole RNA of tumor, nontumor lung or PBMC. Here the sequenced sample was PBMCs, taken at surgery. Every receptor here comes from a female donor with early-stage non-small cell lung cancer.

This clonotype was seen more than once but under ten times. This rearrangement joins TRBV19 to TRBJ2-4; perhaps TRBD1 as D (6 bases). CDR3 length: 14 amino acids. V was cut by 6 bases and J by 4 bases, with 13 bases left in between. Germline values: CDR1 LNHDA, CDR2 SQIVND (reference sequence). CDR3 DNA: TGTGCCAGTAGACACCCAGGGGAAAAAAACATTCAGTACTTC. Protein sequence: CASRHPGEKNIQYF. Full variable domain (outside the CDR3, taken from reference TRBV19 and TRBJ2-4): DGGITQSPKYLFRKEGQNVTLSCEQNLNHDAMYWYRQDPGQGLRLIYYSQIVNDFQKGDIAEGYSVSREKKESFPLTVTSAQKNPTAFYLCASRHPGEKNIQYFGAGTRLSVL.

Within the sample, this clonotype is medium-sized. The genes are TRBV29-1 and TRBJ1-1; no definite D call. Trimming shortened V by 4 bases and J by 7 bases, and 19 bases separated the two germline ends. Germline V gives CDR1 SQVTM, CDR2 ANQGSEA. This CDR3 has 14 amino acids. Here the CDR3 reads CSVVRNPGESEAFF. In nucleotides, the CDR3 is TGCAGCGTTGTTCGGAACCCCGGGGAGAGTGAAGCTTTCTTT.

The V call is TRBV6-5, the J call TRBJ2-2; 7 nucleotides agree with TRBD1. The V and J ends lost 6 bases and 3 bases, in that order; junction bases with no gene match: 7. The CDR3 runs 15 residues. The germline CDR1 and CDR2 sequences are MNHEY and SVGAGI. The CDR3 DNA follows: TGTGCCAGCAGGCGCACAGGGGCCGACACCGGGGAGCTGTTTTTT. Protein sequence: CASRRTGADTGELFF.